The present TCR beta chain was sequenced within a study of OX40 agonist ivuxolimab in advanced cancers. On the study more broadly: Averaging 60 years in age, with a range of roughly 23 to 80, the cohort was more than 75% male.

Clones were read by immunoSEQ multiplex PCR, and TCRdb kept only the in-frame ones, dropping some. Seen here are 65,000 to 80,000 clones, 84% observed once, and the top ten hold approximately 2%. Trimming left V 6 bases short and J 0 bases short, with 11 bases between. This CDR3 is 14 amino acids long. From germline, CDR1 is MDHEN and CDR2 SYDVKM. The material sequenced was CD4+ or CD8+ T cells sorted from blood, taken in a trial of the OX40 agonist ivuxolimab. This receptor was obtained from an adult with an advanced solid tumor such as melanoma, head and neck, liver or kidney cancer. The chain uses TRBV28 and TRBJ1-2; possibly TRBD1 for D (5 bases). The CDR3 loop is CASRGTSSNYGYTF. CDR3 sequence (DNA): TGTGCCAGCAGGGGGACGTCGTCTAACTATGGCTACACCTTC.